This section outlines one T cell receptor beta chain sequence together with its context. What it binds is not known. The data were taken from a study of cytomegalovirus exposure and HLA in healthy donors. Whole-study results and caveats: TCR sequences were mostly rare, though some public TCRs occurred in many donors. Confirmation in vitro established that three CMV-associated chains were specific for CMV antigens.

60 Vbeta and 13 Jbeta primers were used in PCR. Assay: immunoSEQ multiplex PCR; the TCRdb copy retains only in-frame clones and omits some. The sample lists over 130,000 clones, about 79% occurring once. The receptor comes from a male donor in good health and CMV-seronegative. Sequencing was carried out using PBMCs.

CDR3 loop: CASSLRTANTGELFF. The CDR3 nucleotides are TGTGCCAGCAGCCTACGGACAGCGAACACCGGGGAGCTGTTTTTT. The J gene is TRBJ2-2, the V gene TRBV7-8; the D gene is possibly TRBD1 (6 bases). Germline CDR1 and CDR2: SGHVS and FQNEAQ. V was shortened by 5 bases and J by 0 bases, with 10 bases between the two germline ends. The CDR3 covers 15 residues. The full variable domain, its missing parts supplied by reference TRBV7-8 and TRBJ2-2, is GAGVSQSPRYKVAKRGQDVALRCDPISGHVSLFWYQQALGQGPEFLTYFQNEAQLDKSGLPSDRFFAERPEGSVSTLKIQRTQQEDSAVYLCASSLRTANTGELFFGEGSRLTVL.